Listed here are 24 T cell receptor beta chains from one sample, sequenced in a study of cytomegalovirus exposure and HLA in healthy donors. Method: immunoSEQ multiplex PCR; TCRdb's copy keeps in-frame clones and lacks some. Of tens of thousands of clones listed, about 94% are singletons. Sequences were obtained from PBMCs. These receptors all stem from a man between 18 and 29 years old in good health and CMV-seropositive.

This clone has more than one count but fewer than ten. The chain combines TRBV9 with TRBJ1-2; a weak D match, TRBD1 (5 bases). V was cut by 4 bases and J by 2 bases, with 18 bases left in between. The germline gives CDR1 SGDLS, CDR2 YYNGEE. This CDR3 is built from 16 residues. This chain's CDR3 is CASSRRPRQNNYGYTF. CDR3 bases: TGTGCCAGCAGCAGAAGACCCCGACAGAACAACTATGGCTACACCTTC.

The V and J genes are TRBV5-1 and TRBJ2-6; 10 positions match TRBD2. Germline assignment: CDR1 SGHRS and CDR2 YFSETQ. The V segment lost 3 bases and the J segment 6 bases; nucleotides outside the gene matches: 9. The CDR3 consists of 17 residues. Here the CDR3 reads CASSSGLAVLSANVLTF. The DNA of the CDR3 is TGCGCCAGCAGCTCCGGACTAGCGGTCCTCTCGGCCAACGTCCTGACTTTC.

The chain joins TRBV5-6 to TRBJ2-2; D may be TRBD2 (7 bases). This CDR3 region has 15 residues. The V gene's germline CDR1 is SGHDT and CDR2 YYEEEE. V was clipped by 4 bases and J by 7 bases, with 17 bases between them. CDR3 region: CASSPLAEGVGELFF. The CDR3 DNA reads TGTGCCAGCAGCCCCCTAGCGGAGGGGGTCGGGGAGCTGTTTTTT.

The V call is TRBV11-2, the J call TRBJ2-1; 8 bases are shared with TRBD1. The germline gives CDR1 SGHAT, CDR2 FQNNGV. With V trimmed by 3 bases and J by 6 bases, 7 bases remained unmatched. This CDR3 is 15 amino acids long. The CDR3 sequence: CASSFGAGGRNEQFF. CDR3 DNA sequence: TGTGCCAGCAGCTTTGGGGCAGGGGGCCGCAATGAGCAGTTCTTC.

The J gene is TRBJ2-3, the V gene TRBV4-2, with 7 nucleotides matching TRBD1. Germline assignment: CDR1 LGHNA and CDR2 YNFKEQ. The V gene end was trimmed by 1 base and the J gene end by 8 bases; junction bases not matched to a gene: 24. The CDR3 spans 20 residues. The CDR3 nucleotides are TGTGCCAGCAGCCAAGGGTCTGTTGGGATTTCCGGGACAGCAAGAAGTACGCAGTATTTT. This gives the protein CASSQGSVGISGTARSTQYF.

The rearrangement links TRBV30 to TRBJ2-3, with 8 bases aligning to TRBD2. This CDR3 comprises 14 residues. Germline CDR1 GTSNPN, CDR2 SVGIG (reference sequence). The V segment lost 3 bases and the J segment 2 bases; nucleotides outside the gene matches: 4. The CDR3 is CAWRPGGNTDTQYF. CDR3 nucleotide sequence: TGTGCCTGGAGGCCGGGAGGGAACACAGATACGCAGTATTTT.

V gene TRBV6-1 combines with J gene TRBJ1-1; 8 bases agree with TRBD1. CDR3 length equals 13 residues. Trimming cost V 3 bases and J 9 bases; bases outside gene matches: 6. The germline CDR1 and CDR2 sequences are MNHNS and SASEGT. This CDR3 is CASSDGQGLKAFF. The DNA for the CDR3 is TGTGCCAGCAGTGATGGACAGGGTCTTAAAGCTTTCTTT.

The V call is TRBV21-1, the J call TRBJ2-3; TRBD1 reflects the table's D call only, with no check against the DNA. TRBV21-1 represents a pseudogene. The CDR3 is 15 residues long. The CDR3 DNA reads TGTGCCAGCACTCGAGGGGACAGACTCACAGATACGCAGTATTTT. It yields the protein CASTRGDRLTDTQYF.

The chain combines TRBV25-1 with TRBJ2-5; 11 bases agree with TRBD1. The J call is uncertain, as TRBJ2-7 better fits the DNA end. CDR1 is MGHDK and CDR2 is SYGVNS in the germline V gene. CDR3 length: 16 residues. The CDR3 region is CASSEKAGQGAYEQYF. For the CDR3, the DNA is TGTGCCAGCAGTGAAAAGGCGGGACAGGGGGCCTACGAGCAGTACTTC.

V and J are TRBV7-9 and TRBJ1-2; TRBD1 matches 8 bases. The trim removed 5 bases at V and 7 bases at J, leaving 18 bases unmatched. Germline V gene data show CDR1 as SEHNR and CDR2 as FQNEAQ (reference sequence). The CDR3 has 17 residues. The CDR3 loop reads CASSPLSLLDRGGGYTF. Here the CDR3 DNA reads TGTGCCAGCAGCCCACTCTCGCTCCTTGACAGGGGCGGTGGCTACACCTTC.

The V and J genes are TRBV9 and TRBJ2-3, with 10 bases matching TRBD1. This CDR3 has 16 residues. Germline-derived CDR1 and CDR2 are SGDLS and YYNGEE. With V trimmed by 4 bases and J by 2 bases, 7 bases remained unmatched. Here the CDR3 DNA reads TGTGCCAGCAGCACCCGACAGGGGGCTTACACAGATACGCAGTATTTT. This sequence encodes CASSTRQGAYTDTQYF.

The chain has TRBV5-4 and TRBJ2-1, with 11 bases that match TRBD2. This CDR3 region has 14 residues. The V gene end was trimmed by 4 bases and the J gene end by 6 bases; junction bases not matched to a gene: 3. Germline CDR1 is SGHNT and CDR2 is YYREEE (reference sequence). CDR3 amino acids: CASSRGTSGNEQFF. The CDR3 DNA sequence: TGTGCCAGCAGCCGCGGGACTAGCGGCAATGAGCAGTTCTTC. Drawing the rest from reference TRBV5-4 and TRBJ2-1, the complete variable domain is ETGVTQSPTHLIKTRGQQVTLRCSSQSGHNTVSWYQQALGQGPQFIFQYYREEENGRGNFPPRFSGLQFPNYSSELNVNALELDDSALYLCASSRGTSGNEQFFGPGTRLTVL.

This chain joins TRBV10-3 and TRBJ1-5; D perhaps matches TRBD1 (6 bases). V gave up 8 bases and J gave up 4 bases, with 9 bases separating them. Germline V gene lookup returns CDR1 ENHRY and CDR2 SYGVKD. CDR3 length equals 12 residues. CDR3 coding DNA: TGTGCCATCGCAGGGGAAAATCAGCCCCAGCATTTT. Translated: CAIAGENQPQHF.

V gene TRBV5-1 combines with J gene TRBJ2-2; tentative D call: TRBD1 (6 bases). CDR1 SGHRS and CDR2 YFSETQ come from the germline V gene. The V and J ends lost 6 bases and 0 bases respectively, with 9 bases between them. The CDR3 is 14 residues long. CDR3 in amino acids: CASTRTANTGELFF. In DNA form, the CDR3 reads TGCGCCAGCACTCGGACAGCGAACACCGGGGAGCTGTTTTTT.

This clone was counted between two and nine times. The V call is TRBV5-1, the J call TRBJ2-3, with 7 bases fitting TRBD1. V dropped 0 bases and J dropped 9; count of bases not matched to a gene: 10. The CDR3 sequence is 15 residues long. CDR1 is SGHRS and CDR2 is YFSETQ in the germline V gene. CDR3 region: CASSLADREGETQYF. The DNA for the CDR3 is TGCGCCAGCAGCTTGGCCGACAGGGAAGGAGAGACGCAGTATTTT. Full variable domain (outside the CDR3, taken from reference TRBV5-1 and TRBJ2-3): KAGVTQTPRYLIKTRGQQVTLSCSPISGHRSVSWYQQTPGQGLQFLFEYFSETQRNKGNFPGRFSGRQFSNSRSEMNVSTLELGDSALYLCASSLADREGETQYFGPGTRLTVL.

The chain employs TRBV5-1 and TRBJ2-5, with TRBD2 identical over 7 bases. Per the germline V gene, CDR1 is SGHRS and CDR2 is YFSETQ. J was trimmed by 2 bases and V by 0 bases; bases with no gene match: 7. This CDR3 is 16 amino acids long. The CDR3 here is CASSLGPPRGQETQYF. CDR3 in DNA: TGCGCCAGCAGCTTGGGTCCCCCGCGGGGGCAAGAGACCCAGTACTTC.

The chain carries TRBV4-1 and TRBJ2-6, with 7 bases aligning to TRBD1. With 1 base clipped from V and 4 bases from J, the junction kept 4 bases outside the gene matches. CDR3 length: 16 residues. CDR1 is MGHRA, CDR2 YSYEKL, per germline. In DNA, the CDR3 is TGCGCCAGCAGCCAAGCAGAGGGGGCCGGGGCCAACGTCCTGACTTTC. Amino acids: CASSQAEGAGANVLTF.

This chain connects TRBV7-9 to TRBJ2-2; 9 positions agree with TRBD2. This CDR3 spans 16 amino acids. From germline, CDR1 is SEHNR and CDR2 FQNEAQ (reference sequence). The ends lost 5 bases at V and 1 base at J; junction bases unmatched: 5. The CDR3 sequence: CASSPRLAENTGELFF. CDR3 nucleotides: TGTGCCAGCAGCCCAAGACTAGCGGAGAACACCGGGGAGCTGTTTTTT.

This sequence joins TRBV4-2 and TRBJ2-2; D is possibly TRBD2 (6 bases). V dropped 4 bases and J dropped 4 bases, with 16 bases sitting between them. Looked up from germline, CDR1 is LGHNA and CDR2 is YNFKEQ. The CDR3 totals 16 residues. CDR3 sequence reads: CASSPRLVLLTGELFF. CDR3 coding DNA: TGTGCCAGCAGCCCCCGACTAGTCCTTCTCACCGGGGAGCTGTTTTTT.

The chain uses TRBV27 and TRBJ1-4, with D tentatively TRBD1 (6 bases). The CDR3 is made up of 17 amino acids. Between the trimmed V and J ends, which lost 2 bases and 0 bases, there was a span of 13 bases. The germline gives CDR1 MNHEY, CDR2 SMNVEV (reference sequence). The CDR3 DNA reads as TGTGCCAGCAGTTTACGGGCGGGGGCAGCAACTAATGAAAAACTGTTTTTT. The encoded protein is CASSLRAGAATNEKLFF.

The chain employs TRBV28 and TRBJ1-1, with a possible D match to TRBD1 (5 bases). CDR1 and CDR2 from the germline V gene are MDHEN and SYDVKM. This CDR3 spans 15 amino acids. With 2 bases removed from V and 6 bases from J, the gap between germline ends came to 16 bases. The CDR3 DNA reads TGTGCCAGCAGTTTAGGGGACTCCAGCCGCGCTGAAGCTTTCTTT. This sequence encodes CASSLGDSSRAEAFF.

This chain joins TRBV18 and TRBJ2-5, with D perhaps TRBD2 (5 bases). The CDR3 consists of 16 residues. Germline CDR1 reads KGHSH; CDR2 reads LQKENI. Trimming removed 3 bases at V and 3 bases at J, with 17 bases between. The CDR3 sequence is CASSPYTLSGKETQYF. DNA of the CDR3: TGTGCCAGCTCACCCTACACCCTAAGCGGAAAAGAGACCCAGTACTTC.

The V call is TRBV7-9, the J call TRBJ2-2; TRBD1 agrees at 8 bases. V shed 4 bases, J shed 6 bases, and the junction held 4 bases outside the gene matches. Germline CDR1 reads SEHNR; CDR2 reads FQNEAQ (reference sequence). The CDR3 length is 14 residues. The CDR3 region is CASSWTGSAGELFF. The CDR3 DNA reads TGTGCCAGCAGCTGGACAGGGTCTGCCGGGGAGCTGTTTTTT.

This rearrangement joins TRBV5-6 to TRBJ1-1; the match to TRBD1 covers 9 bases. Trimming at V came to 4 bases and at J to 3 bases, leaving 4 bases not matched to a gene. This CDR3 is 14 amino acids long. The V gene's germline CDR1 is SGHDT and CDR2 YYEEEE. CDR3 residues: CASSEQGAYTEAFF. The CDR3 DNA follows: TGTGCCAGCAGCGAACAGGGGGCTTACACTGAAGCTTTCTTT.